The table lists the clone carrying this T cell receptor (beta chain) with a few counts. This sample is part of a study of blood T cell repertoires in COVID-19. Study details: Acute-phase and convalescent COVID-19 samples originated in the United States, Italy and Spain. The analysed material was cDNA or gDNA that came from T cells, B-cell-depleted T cells, or PBMCs.

Authors' analysis steps: Estimated nucleated cell counts came from reference gene primer amplification. Some clones are missing from TCRdb's copy, which holds only in-frame ones; the method was immunoSEQ multiplex PCR. V, J and clone size are taken as reported in that table, and D and trimming were inferred from the DNA itself. Here the sample spans 55,000 to 80,000 clones, about 81% being singletons. V was shortened by 7 bases and J by 2 bases, with 6 bases between the two germline ends. Germline V gives CDR1 MNHEY, CDR2 SMNVEV (reference sequence). The CDR3 length is 12 residues. The source material was peripheral blood. The TCR comes from a human donor in a cohort sampled during active COVID-19. This chain links TRBV27 with TRBJ2-1; a possible D gene is TRBD1 (5 bases). The CDR3 is CASKGPYNEQFF. The CDR3 DNA reads as TGTGCCAGCAAGGGGCCCTACAATGAGCAGTTCTTC.